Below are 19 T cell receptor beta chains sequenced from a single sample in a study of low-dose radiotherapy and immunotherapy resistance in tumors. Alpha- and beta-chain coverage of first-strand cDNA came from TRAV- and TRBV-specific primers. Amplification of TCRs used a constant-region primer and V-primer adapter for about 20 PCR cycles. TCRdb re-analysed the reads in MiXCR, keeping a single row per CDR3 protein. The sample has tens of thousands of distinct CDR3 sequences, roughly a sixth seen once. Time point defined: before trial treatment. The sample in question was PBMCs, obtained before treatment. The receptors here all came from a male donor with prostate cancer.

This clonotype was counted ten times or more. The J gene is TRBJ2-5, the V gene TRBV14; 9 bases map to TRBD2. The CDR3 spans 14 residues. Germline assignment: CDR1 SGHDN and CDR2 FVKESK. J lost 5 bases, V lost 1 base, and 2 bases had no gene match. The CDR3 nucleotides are TGTGCCAGCAGCCAAGGCCTAGCGGGGGAGACCCAGTACTTC. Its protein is CASSQGLAGETQYF.

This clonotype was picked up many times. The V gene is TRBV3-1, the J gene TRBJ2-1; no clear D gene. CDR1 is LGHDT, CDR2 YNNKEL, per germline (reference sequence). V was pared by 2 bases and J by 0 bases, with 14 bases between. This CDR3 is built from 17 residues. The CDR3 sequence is CASSQTPQFSSYNEQFF. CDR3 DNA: TGTGCCAGCAGCCAAACTCCACAGTTTAGCTCCTACAATGAGCAGTTCTTC.

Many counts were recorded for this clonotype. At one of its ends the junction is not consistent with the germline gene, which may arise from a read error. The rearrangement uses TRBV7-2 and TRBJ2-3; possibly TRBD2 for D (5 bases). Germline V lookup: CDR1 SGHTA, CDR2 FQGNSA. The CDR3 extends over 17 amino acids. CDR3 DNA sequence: TGTGCCAGCAGCCTAGCCCGGACGGATGGTGACCTCGATACGCAGTATTTT. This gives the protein CASSLARTDGDLDTQYF.

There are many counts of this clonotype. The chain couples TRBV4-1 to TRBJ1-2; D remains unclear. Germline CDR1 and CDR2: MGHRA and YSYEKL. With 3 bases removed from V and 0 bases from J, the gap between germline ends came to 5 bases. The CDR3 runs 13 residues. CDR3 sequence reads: CASSQATNYGYTF. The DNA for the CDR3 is TGCGCCAGCAGCCAGGCGACTAACTATGGCTACACCTTC.

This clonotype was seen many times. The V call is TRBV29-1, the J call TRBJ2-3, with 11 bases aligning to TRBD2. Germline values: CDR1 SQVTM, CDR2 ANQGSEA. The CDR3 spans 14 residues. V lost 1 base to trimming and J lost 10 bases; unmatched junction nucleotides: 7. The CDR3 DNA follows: TGCAGCGTTGAAGTTAGCGGGGGGGCGGAGGCGCAGTATTTT. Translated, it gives CSVEVSGGAEAQYF.

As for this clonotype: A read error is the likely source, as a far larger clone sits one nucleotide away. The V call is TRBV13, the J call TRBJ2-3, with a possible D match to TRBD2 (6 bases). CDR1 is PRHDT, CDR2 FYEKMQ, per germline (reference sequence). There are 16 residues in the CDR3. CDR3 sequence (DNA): TGTGGCAGCAGCGGAGGGGCTAGCACCTTCGCAGATACGCAGTATTTT. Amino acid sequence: CGSSGGASTFADTQYF.

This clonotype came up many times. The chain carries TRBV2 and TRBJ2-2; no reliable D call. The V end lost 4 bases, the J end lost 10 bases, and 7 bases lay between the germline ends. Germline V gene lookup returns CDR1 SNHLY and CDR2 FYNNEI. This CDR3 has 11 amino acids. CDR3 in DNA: TGTGCCAGCAGTGTCTCTGAGGAGCTGTTTTTT. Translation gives CASSVSEELFF.

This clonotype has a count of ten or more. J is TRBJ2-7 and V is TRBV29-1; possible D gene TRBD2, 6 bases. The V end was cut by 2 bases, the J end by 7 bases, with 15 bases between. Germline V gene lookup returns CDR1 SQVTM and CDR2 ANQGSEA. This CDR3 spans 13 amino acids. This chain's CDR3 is CSVEPLSAGEQYF. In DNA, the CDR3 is TGCAGCGTTGAACCCTTATCGGCGGGGGAGCAGTACTTC.

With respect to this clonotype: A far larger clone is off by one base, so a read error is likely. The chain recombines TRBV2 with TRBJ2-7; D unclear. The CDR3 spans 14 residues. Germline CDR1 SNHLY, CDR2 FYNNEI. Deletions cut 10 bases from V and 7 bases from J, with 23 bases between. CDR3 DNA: TGTGCCAAACCCTATTATCACAGCTACAATGAGCAGTACTTC. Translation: CAKPYYHSYNEQYF.

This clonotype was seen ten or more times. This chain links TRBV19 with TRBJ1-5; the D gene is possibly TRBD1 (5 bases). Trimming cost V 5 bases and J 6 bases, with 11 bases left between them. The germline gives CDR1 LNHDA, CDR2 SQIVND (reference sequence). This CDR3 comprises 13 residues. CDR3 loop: CASSVGVSQPQHF. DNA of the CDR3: TGTGCCAGTAGTGTGGGGGTAAGTCAGCCCCAGCATTTT.

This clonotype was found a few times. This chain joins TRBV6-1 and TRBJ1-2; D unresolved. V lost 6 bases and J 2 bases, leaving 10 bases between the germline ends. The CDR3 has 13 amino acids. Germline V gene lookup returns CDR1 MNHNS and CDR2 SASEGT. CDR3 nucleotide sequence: TGTGCCAGCAGCTTACAGAGAAACTATGGCTACACCTTC. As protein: CASSLQRNYGYTF.

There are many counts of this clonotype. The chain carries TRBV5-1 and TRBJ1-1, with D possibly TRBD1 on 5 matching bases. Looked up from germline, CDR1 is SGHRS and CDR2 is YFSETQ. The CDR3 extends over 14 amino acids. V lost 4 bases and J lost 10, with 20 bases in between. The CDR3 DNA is TGCGCCAGCAGCCCAGAGGGACGTTACGCGGGAGCTTTCTTT. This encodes CASSPEGRYAGAFF.

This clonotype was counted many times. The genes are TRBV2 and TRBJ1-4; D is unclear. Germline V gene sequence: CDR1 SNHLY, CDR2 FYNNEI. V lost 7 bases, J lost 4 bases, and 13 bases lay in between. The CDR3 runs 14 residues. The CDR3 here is CASTFSPDNEKLFF. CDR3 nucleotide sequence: TGTGCCAGCACCTTTAGCCCTGATAATGAAAAACTGTTTTTT.

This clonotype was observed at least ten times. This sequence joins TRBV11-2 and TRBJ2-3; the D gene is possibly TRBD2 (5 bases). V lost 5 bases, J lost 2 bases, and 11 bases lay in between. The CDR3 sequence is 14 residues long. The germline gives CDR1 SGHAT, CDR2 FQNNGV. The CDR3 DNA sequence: TGTGCCAGCAGCCTCGGACTTTACACAGATACGCAGTATTTT. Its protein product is CASSLGLYTDTQYF.

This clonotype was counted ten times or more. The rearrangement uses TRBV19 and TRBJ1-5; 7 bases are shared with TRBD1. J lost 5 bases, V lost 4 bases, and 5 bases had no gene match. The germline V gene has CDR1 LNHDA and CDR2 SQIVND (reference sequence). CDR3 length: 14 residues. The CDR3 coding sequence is TGTGCCAGTAGTAAGCCCAGGGGGGATCAGCCCCAGCATTTT. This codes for CASSKPRGDQPQHF. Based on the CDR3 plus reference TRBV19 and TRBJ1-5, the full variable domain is DGGITQSPKYLFRKEGQNVTLSCEQNLNHDAMYWYRQDPGQGLRLIYYSQIVNDFQKGDIAEGYSVSREKKESFPLTVTSAQKNPTAFYLCASSKPRGDQPQHFGDGTRLSIL.

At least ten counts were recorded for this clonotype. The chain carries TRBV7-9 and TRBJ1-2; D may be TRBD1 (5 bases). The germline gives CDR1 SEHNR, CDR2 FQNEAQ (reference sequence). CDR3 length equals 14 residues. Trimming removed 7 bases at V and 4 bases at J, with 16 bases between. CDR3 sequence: CASTNSRVGYGYTF. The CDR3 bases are TGTGCCAGCACCAACAGCAGGGTCGGCTATGGCTACACCTTC.

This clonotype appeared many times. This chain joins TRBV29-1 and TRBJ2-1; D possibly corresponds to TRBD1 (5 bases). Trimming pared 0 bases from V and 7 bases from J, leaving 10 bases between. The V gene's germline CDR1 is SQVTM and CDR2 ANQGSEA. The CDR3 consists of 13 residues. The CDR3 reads CSVEETKGNEQFF. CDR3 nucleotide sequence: TGCAGCGTTGAAGAAACAAAGGGGAATGAGCAGTTCTTC.

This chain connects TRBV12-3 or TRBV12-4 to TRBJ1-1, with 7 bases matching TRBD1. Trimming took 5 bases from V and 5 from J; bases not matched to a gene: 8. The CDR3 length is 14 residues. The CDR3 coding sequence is TGTGCCAGCAGTCGCACAGGGGACGGGACTGAAGCTTTCTTT. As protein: CASSRTGDGTEAFF.

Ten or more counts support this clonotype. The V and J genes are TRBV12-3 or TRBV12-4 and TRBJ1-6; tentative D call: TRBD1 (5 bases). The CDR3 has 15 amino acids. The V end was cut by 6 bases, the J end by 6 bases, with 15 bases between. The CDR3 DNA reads TGTGCCAGCAGCTCCCGAGGGACCGGTAATTCACCCCTCCACTTT. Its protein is CASSSRGTGNSPLHF.